The 26 T cell receptor beta chains given below trace back to one sample, sequenced in a study of identical twins (dated by TCRdb to about 2016). The library was generated by 5' RACE. Sequencing took place on an Illumina HiSeq 2000. In TCRdb, the public reads were trimmed at Q25 with fastp and aligned with MiXCR, with productive beta chains retained. Each CDR3 protein appears once, grouped with its most common genes and DNA. This sample gives around 690,000 distinct CDR3 sequences in total; approximately 22% of them show up just once. The ten largest clonotypes hold around 4.5% of the sample. The same sample was also studied in work on T cells expressing NK-cell markers.

Material: PBMCs. These receptors were collected from a young woman in good health.

The chain recombines TRBV29-1 with TRBJ2-3; TRBD1 agrees at 7 bases. This CDR3 has 14 amino acids. The V segment lost 4 bases and the J segment 3 bases; nucleotides outside the gene matches: 7. Germline CDR1 and CDR2: SQVTM and ANQGSEA. In nucleotides, the CDR3 is TGCAGCGTTGTGAAGGGGGCTATAACAGATACGCAGTATTTT. This encodes CSVVKGAITDTQYF.

The gene calls are TRBV4-3 and TRBJ2-1; no reliable D call. This CDR3 comprises 15 residues. Germline V gene sequence: CDR1 LGHNA, CDR2 YSLEER. V was clipped by 4 bases and J by 9 bases, with 19 bases between them. The DNA of the CDR3 is TGCGCCAGCAGCCTCGAAATCGCATCGCCAGGTGAGCAGTTCTTC. Translated, it gives CASSLEIASPGEQFF.

The V and J genes are TRBV11-2 and TRBJ2-3; TRBD2 agrees at 15 bases. Looked up from germline, CDR1 is SGHAT and CDR2 is FQNNGV. CDR3 size: 18 residues. V was clipped by 1 base and J by 7 bases; unmatched bases: 9. The CDR3 bases are TGTGCCAGCAGCTTAGTCGTCCGCGGGACTAGCGGGAGGCATACGCAGTATTTT. It specifies CASSLVVRGTSGRHTQYF.

Only one count was recorded for this clonotype. V usage is TRBV5-4 and J usage is TRBJ2-5, with D unresolved. V dropped 4 bases and J dropped 0 bases, with 10 bases sitting between them. Germline loops: CDR1 SGHNT, CDR2 YYREEE (reference sequence). The CDR3 consists of 14 residues. As DNA, the CDR3 is TGTGCCAGCAGCCCCGAGAGGTACCAAGAGACCCAGTACTTC. This gives the protein CASSPERYQETQYF.

In its sample, this clonotype was seen a few times. The chain is built from TRBV20-1 and TRBJ2-3; weak D call: TRBD1 (5 bases). Between the trimmed V and J ends, which lost 2 bases and 0 bases, there was a span of 15 bases. CDR3 length: 16 residues. Germline CDR1 is DFQATT and CDR2 is SNEGSKA (reference sequence). CDR3 region: CSARNRQSPSTDTQYF. In DNA form, the CDR3 reads TGCAGTGCTAGAAACAGACAGAGCCCTAGCACAGATACGCAGTATTTT.

A few counts support this clonotype. This chain uses TRBV20-1 with TRBJ1-2; a weak D match, TRBD1 (5 bases). Germline V gene lookup returns CDR1 DFQATT and CDR2 SNEGSKA (reference sequence). This CDR3 is built from 11 residues. The germline V and J ends were trimmed by 4 bases and 4 bases, with 7 bases remaining between them. As DNA, the CDR3 is TGCAGTGCTAAGGGGCTCTATGGCTACACCTTC. Amino acid sequence: CSAKGLYGYTF.

The chain joins TRBV18 to TRBJ2-3, with D maybe TRBD1 (5 bases). The CDR3 is 16 residues long. Trimming pared 2 bases from V and 0 bases from J, leaving 12 bases between. Germline CDR1 KGHSH, CDR2 LQKENI. The CDR3 here is CASSPMQGLSTDTQYF. As DNA, the CDR3 is TGTGCCAGCTCACCAATGCAGGGCCTTAGCACAGATACGCAGTATTTT.

This clonotype was picked up many times. The chain uses TRBV12-3 or TRBV12-4 and TRBJ1-1; 7 bases map to TRBD1. J was trimmed by 9 bases and V by 6 bases; bases with no gene match: 10. This CDR3 has 13 residues. The chain's CDR3 is CASSPTGRVKAFF. CDR3 in DNA: TGTGCCAGCAGCCCGACAGGGCGAGTTAAAGCTTTCTTT.

V is TRBV20-1 and J is TRBJ1-4; D uncertain. CDR1 and CDR2 (germline): DFQATT, SNEGSKA (reference sequence). This CDR3 has 15 amino acids. V lost 0 bases and J lost 3, with 11 bases in between. The CDR3 reads CSARDAPASNEKLFF. CDR3 nucleotides: TGCAGTGCTAGAGATGCACCAGCCTCTAATGAAAAACTGTTTTTT.

The genes are TRBV9 and TRBJ2-3; either TRBD1 or TRBD2 may fit D (6 bases each). The CDR3 is 15 amino acids. V lost 0 bases, J lost 4 bases, and 12 bases lay in between. The germline CDR1 and CDR2 sequences are SGDLS and YYNGEE. The CDR3 is CASSVAAGGADTQYF. The CDR3 nucleotides read TGTGCCAGCAGCGTAGCGGCCGGGGGCGCAGATACGCAGTATTTT.

The chain links TRBV7-2 to TRBJ2-1; D not resolved. The length of the CDR3 is 15 residues. With 5 bases removed from V and 0 bases from J, the gap between germline ends came to 11 bases. Germline-derived CDR1 and CDR2 are SGHTA and FQGNSA. The CDR3 region is CASSPTGNSYNEQFF. As DNA, the CDR3 is TGTGCCAGCAGCCCAACTGGGAACTCCTACAATGAGCAGTTCTTC.

The rearrangement joins TRBV6-6 to TRBJ2-1, with no clear D. This CDR3 has 13 amino acids. CDR1 is MNHNY and CDR2 is SVGAGI in the germline V gene (reference sequence). V was clipped by 6 bases and J by 10 bases, with 16 bases between them. The CDR3, as DNA: TGTGCCAGCAGCCCGGCCCTCGGTCGGGAGCAGTTCTTC. Residues: CASSPALGREQFF.

This clonotype appeared a few times. The CDR3 DNA is TGCAGTGCTAGAGATAGGGCTAGCGGGGGGCTCAATGAGCAGTTCTTC. Its translation: CSARDRASGGLNEQFF. V usage is TRBV20-1 and J usage is TRBJ2-1; TRBD2 aligns across 11 bases. The CDR3 consists of 16 residues. Trimming cost V 0 bases and J 6 bases; bases outside gene matches: 7. Germline V gene data show CDR1 as DFQATT and CDR2 as SNEGSKA (reference sequence).

The chain recombines TRBV11-2 with TRBJ2-7; 9 nucleotides align to TRBD2. CDR1 and CDR2 from the germline V gene are SGHAT and FQNNGV. V shed 0 bases, J shed 0 bases, and the junction held 6 bases outside the gene matches. This CDR3 contains 17 residues. Here the CDR3 DNA reads TGTGCCAGCAGCTTAGATCCAGCGGGAGGATTCTCCTACGAGCAGTACTTC. Its protein is CASSLDPAGGFSYEQYF. Full variable domain (rest looked up from reference TRBV11-2 and TRBJ2-7): EAGVAQSPRYKIIEKRQSVAFWCNPISGHATLYWYQQILGQGPKLLIQFQNNGVVDDSQLPKDRFSAERLKGVDSTLKIQPAKLEDSAVYLCASSLDPAGGFSYEQYFGPGTRLTVT.

The table lists this clonotype with a few counts. V gene TRBV20-1 combines with J gene TRBJ1-2; D is undetermined. The germline V gene has CDR1 DFQATT and CDR2 SNEGSKA (reference sequence). This CDR3 has 13 residues. V was cut by 0 bases and J by 8 bases, with 13 bases left in between. In nucleotides, the CDR3 is TGCAGTGCTAGAGATCAAGCAGGCTTCGGCTACACCTTC. Translation gives CSARDQAGFGYTF.

This clonotype appeared a few times. The chain links TRBV7-9 to TRBJ2-1; D is unclear. Per germline, CDR1 SEHNR and CDR2 FQNEAQ (reference sequence). This CDR3 has 13 amino acids. V gave up 5 bases and J gave up 5 bases, with 10 bases separating them. In DNA form, the CDR3 reads TGTGCCAGCAGCAAAAAAGACAACAATGAGCAGTTCTTC. Protein: CASSKKDNNEQFF.

In its sample, this clonotype was seen many times. The chain couples TRBV2 to TRBJ2-1; tentatively, D is TRBD2 (6 bases). V was shortened by 8 bases and J by 3 bases, with 14 bases between the two germline ends. CDR1 is SNHLY, CDR2 FYNNEI, per germline. The CDR3 has 14 amino acids. The CDR3 region is CASRGTGDYNEQFF. The CDR3 DNA reads TGTGCCAGCCGAGGCACGGGGGACTACAATGAGCAGTTCTTC.

Many counts were recorded for this clonotype. The chain is built from TRBV20-1 and TRBJ2-1; D is unclear. The CDR3 extends over 16 amino acids. Germline V gene lookup returns CDR1 DFQATT and CDR2 SNEGSKA (reference sequence). Deletions cut 3 bases from V and 0 bases from J, with 15 bases between. CDR3 sequence reads: CSASRRPGSSYNEQFF. CDR3 nucleotide sequence: TGCAGTGCTAGCCGCCGGCCGGGTAGCTCCTACAATGAGCAGTTCTTC.

A note on this clonotype: A read error may account for a junction end that differs from germline. The V and J genes are TRBV10-3 and TRBJ2-1, with D perhaps being TRBD1 or TRBD2 (6 bases each). The CDR3 length is 14 residues. Germline V gene data show CDR1 as ENHRY and CDR2 as SYGVKD. This chain's CDR3 is CAVSGGTTTGEQFF. The CDR3 coding sequence is TGTGCCGTCAGTGGCGGGACAACGACGGGGGAGCAGTTCTTC.

This clonotype was observed a few times. This CDR3 is CASSAVRRDSGANVLTF. CDR3 in DNA: TGTGCCAGCAGTGCCGTACGCAGGGACTCTGGGGCCAACGTCCTGACTTTC. The chain is built from TRBV27 and TRBJ2-6; possible D gene TRBD1, 5 bases. V dropped 5 bases and J dropped 0 bases, with 14 bases sitting between them. CDR3 length: 17 residues. In germline, CDR1 is MNHEY, CDR2 SMNVEV (reference sequence).

This clonotype appeared a few times. The V and J genes are TRBV12-3 or TRBV12-4 and TRBJ1-3; no clear D gene. The CDR3 is 15 residues long. Trimming stripped 6 bases from V and 0 bases from J, with 12 bases between. CDR3 in amino acids: CASRRRPSSGNTIYF. The CDR3 DNA follows: TGTGCCAGCAGACGACGGCCTAGCTCTGGAAACACCATATATTTT.

This clonotype appeared a few times. The genes are TRBV20-1 and TRBJ1-3; no clear D gene. CDR1 DFQATT and CDR2 SNEGSKA come from the germline V gene (reference sequence). Trimming stripped 3 bases from V and 0 bases from J, with 12 bases between. The CDR3 spans 15 residues. The CDR3 region is CSARKTRNSGNTIYF. CDR3 sequence (DNA): TGCAGTGCTAGGAAAACACGGAACTCTGGAAACACCATATATTTT.

The V and J genes are TRBV7-8 and TRBJ2-2; D possibly corresponds to TRBD2 (6 bases). The CDR3 consists of 14 residues. Germline CDR1 reads SGHVS; CDR2 reads FQNEAQ. With 3 bases removed from V and 7 bases from J, the gap between germline ends came to 12 bases. The chain's CDR3 is CASSLYGSSGELFF. CDR3 nucleotides: TGTGCCAGCAGCTTGTACGGGAGTAGCGGGGAGCTGTTTTTT.

The sample holds one count of this clonotype. V and J are TRBV4-1 and TRBJ2-3; 9 nucleotides agree with TRBD2. The V gene end was trimmed by 4 bases and the J gene end by 0 bases; junction bases not matched to a gene: 5. This CDR3 contains 16 residues. CDR1 and CDR2 from the germline V gene are MGHRA and YSYEKL. As DNA, the CDR3 is TGCGCCAGCAGCCTCCGACTAGCGGAGAGCACAGATACGCAGTATTTT. As protein: CASSLRLAESTDTQYF.

The rearrangement uses TRBV10-2 and TRBJ2-7; TRBD1 aligns across 9 bases. CDR1 and CDR2 from the germline V gene are WSHSY and SAAADI. The CDR3 is 16 amino acids. J lost 5 bases, V lost 6 bases, and 14 bases had no gene match. The CDR3 region has the DNA TGCGCCAGCAGGCCCGACCTGGGACAGGGCCAAGACGAGCAGTACTTC. Its protein is CASRPDLGQGQDEQYF.

The table lists this clonotype with a few counts. The gene calls are TRBV12-3 or TRBV12-4 and TRBJ2-1; tentatively, D is TRBD1 (5 bases). V lost 6 bases and J lost 4, with 22 bases in between. CDR3 size: 17 residues. CDR3 region: CASRGSNVADTYNEQFF. CDR3 DNA: TGTGCCAGCAGGGGGTCCAATGTGGCGGACACGTACAATGAGCAGTTCTTC.